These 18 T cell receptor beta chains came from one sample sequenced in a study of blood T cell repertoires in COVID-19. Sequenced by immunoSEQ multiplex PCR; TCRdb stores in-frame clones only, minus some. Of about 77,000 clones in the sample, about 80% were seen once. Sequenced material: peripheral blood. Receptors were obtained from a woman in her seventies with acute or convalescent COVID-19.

In DNA form, the CDR3 reads TGTGCCAGTAGTATAGGAAGCGACAGGGGATTGGAAAACACCATATATTTT. Translation: CASSIGSDRGLENTIYF. The rearrangement links TRBV19 to TRBJ1-3; 8 positions agree with TRBD1. Germline CDR1 reads LNHDA; CDR2 reads SQIVND (reference sequence). V lost 1 base to trimming and J lost 6 bases; unmatched junction nucleotides: 11. This CDR3 spans 17 amino acids.

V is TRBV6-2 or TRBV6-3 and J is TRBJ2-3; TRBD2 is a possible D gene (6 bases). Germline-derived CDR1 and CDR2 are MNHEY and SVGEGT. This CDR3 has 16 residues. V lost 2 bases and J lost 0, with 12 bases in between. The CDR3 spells CASSYLVSGSTDTQYF. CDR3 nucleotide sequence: TGTGCCAGCAGTTACCTGGTAAGCGGGAGCACAGATACGCAGTATTTT.

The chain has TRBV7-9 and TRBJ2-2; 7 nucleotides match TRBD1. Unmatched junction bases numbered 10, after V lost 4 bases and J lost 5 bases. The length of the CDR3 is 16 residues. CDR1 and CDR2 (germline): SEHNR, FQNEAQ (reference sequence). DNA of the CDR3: TGTGCCAGCAGCTCCTGGACAGGCTTCGGGACCGGGGAGCTGTTTTTT. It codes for CASSSWTGFGTGELFF.

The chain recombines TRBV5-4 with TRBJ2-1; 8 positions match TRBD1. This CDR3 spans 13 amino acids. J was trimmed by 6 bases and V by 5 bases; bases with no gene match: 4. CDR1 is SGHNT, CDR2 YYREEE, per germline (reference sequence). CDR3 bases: TGTGCCAGCAGTAGAGGACAGGGCAATGAGCAGTTCTTC. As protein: CASSRGQGNEQFF.

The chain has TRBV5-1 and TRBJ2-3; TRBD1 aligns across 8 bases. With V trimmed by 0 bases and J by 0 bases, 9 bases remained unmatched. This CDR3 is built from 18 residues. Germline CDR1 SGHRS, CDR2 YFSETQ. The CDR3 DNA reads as TGCGCCAGCAGCTTGGTTTACAGGGGGACGACTAGCACAGATACGCAGTATTTT. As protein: CASSLVYRGTTSTDTQYF.

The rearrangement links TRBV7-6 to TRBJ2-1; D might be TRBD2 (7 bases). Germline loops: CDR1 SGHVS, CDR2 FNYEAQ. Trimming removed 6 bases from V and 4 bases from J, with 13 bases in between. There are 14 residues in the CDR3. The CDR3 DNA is TGTGCCAGCAGGCTAGGGGGGGGGTACAATGAGCAGTTCTTC. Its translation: CASRLGGGYNEQFF.

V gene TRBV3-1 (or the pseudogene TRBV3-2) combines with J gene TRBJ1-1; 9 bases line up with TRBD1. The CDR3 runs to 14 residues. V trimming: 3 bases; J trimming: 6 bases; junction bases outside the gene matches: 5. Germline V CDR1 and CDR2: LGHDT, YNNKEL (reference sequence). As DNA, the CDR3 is TGTGCCAGCAGCCAGACAGGGGGTTACGCTGAAGCTTTCTTT. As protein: CASSQTGGYAEAFF.

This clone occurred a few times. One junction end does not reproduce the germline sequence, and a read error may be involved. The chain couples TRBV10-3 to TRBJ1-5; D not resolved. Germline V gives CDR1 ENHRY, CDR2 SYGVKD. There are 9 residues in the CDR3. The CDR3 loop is CAQYQPQHF. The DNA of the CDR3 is TGCGCCCAATATCAGCCCCAGCATTTT.

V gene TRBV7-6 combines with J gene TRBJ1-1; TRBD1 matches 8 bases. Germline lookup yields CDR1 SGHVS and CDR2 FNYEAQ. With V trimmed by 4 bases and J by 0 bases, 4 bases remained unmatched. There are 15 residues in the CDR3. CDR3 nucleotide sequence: TGTGCCAGCAGCTCCGGACAGGGCCTGAACACTGAAGCTTTCTTT. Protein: CASSSGQGLNTEAFF.

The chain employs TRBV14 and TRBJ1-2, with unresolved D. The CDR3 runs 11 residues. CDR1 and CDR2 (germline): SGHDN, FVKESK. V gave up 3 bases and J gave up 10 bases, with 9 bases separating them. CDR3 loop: CASSHNSHYTF. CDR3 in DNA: TGTGCCAGCAGCCATAACAGCCACTACACCTTC. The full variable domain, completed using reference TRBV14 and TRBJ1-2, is EAGVTQFPSHSVIEKGQTVTLRCDPISGHDNLYWYRRVMGKEIKFLLHFVKESKQDESGMPNNRFLAERTGGTYSTLKVQPAELEDSGVYFCASSHNSHYTFGSGTRLTVV.

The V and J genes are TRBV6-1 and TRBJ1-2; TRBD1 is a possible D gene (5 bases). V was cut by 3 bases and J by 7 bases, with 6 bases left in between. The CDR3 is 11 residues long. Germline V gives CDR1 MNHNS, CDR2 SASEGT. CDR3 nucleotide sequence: TGTGCCAGCAGTGAGGGACTTGGCTACACCTTC. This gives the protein CASSEGLGYTF.

Written as DNA, the CDR3 is TGCGCCAGCAGCCAAGATCGGGCGACAGGGGACTACAATGAGCAGTTCTTC. Amino acid sequence: CASSQDRATGDYNEQFF. The V gene is TRBV4-1, the J gene TRBJ2-1; 8 bases are shared with TRBD1. The trim removed 0 bases at V and 3 bases at J, leaving 7 bases unmatched. The CDR3 consists of 17 residues. The germline V gene has CDR1 MGHRA and CDR2 YSYEKL.

CDR3 nucleotide sequence: TGCGCCAGCAGCCGCAAGACAGGGGCACCGCAAGAGACCCAGTACTTC. Translating gives CASSRKTGAPQETQYF. V is TRBV5-1 and J is TRBJ2-5; 8 positions match TRBD1. In germline, CDR1 is SGHRS, CDR2 YFSETQ. Trimming took 4 bases from V and 2 from J; bases not matched to a gene: 10. The CDR3 sequence is 16 residues long. Variable domain in full (rest from reference TRBV5-1 and TRBJ2-5): KAGVTQTPRYLIKTRGQQVTLSCSPISGHRSVSWYQQTPGQGLQFLFEYFSETQRNKGNFPGRFSGRQFSNSRSEMNVSTLELGDSALYLCASSRKTGAPQETQYFGPGTRLLVL.

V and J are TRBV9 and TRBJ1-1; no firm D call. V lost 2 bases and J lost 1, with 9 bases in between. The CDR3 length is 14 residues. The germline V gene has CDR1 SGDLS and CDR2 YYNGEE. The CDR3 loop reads CASSVTGWNTEAFF. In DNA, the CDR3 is TGTGCCAGCAGCGTGACGGGGTGGAACACTGAAGCTTTCTTT.

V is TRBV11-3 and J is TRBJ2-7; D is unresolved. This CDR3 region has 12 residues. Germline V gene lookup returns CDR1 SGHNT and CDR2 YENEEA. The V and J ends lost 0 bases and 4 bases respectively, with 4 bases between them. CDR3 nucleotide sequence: TGTGCCAGCAGCTTAGATACATACGAGCAGTACTTC. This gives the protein CASSLDTYEQYF. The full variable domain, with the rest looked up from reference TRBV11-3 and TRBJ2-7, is EAGVVQSPRYKIIEKKQPVAFWCNPISGHNTLYWYLQNLGQGPELLIRYENEEAVDDSQLPKDRFSAERLKGVDSTLKIQPAELGDSAVYLCASSLDTYEQYFGPGTRLTVT.

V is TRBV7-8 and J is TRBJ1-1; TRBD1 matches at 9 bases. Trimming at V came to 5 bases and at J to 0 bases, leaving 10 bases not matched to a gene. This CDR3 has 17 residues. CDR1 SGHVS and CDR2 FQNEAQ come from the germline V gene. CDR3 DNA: TGTGCCAGCAGCCTCCGGGACAGGGTTTCAGTGAACACTGAAGCTTTCTTT. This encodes CASSLRDRVSVNTEAFF.

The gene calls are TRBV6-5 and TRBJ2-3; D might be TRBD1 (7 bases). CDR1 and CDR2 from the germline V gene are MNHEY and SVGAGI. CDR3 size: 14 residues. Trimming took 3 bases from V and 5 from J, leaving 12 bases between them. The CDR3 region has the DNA TGTGCCAGCAGTTATGGGCAGGGGGGAGATACGCAGTATTTT. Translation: CASSYGQGGDTQYF.

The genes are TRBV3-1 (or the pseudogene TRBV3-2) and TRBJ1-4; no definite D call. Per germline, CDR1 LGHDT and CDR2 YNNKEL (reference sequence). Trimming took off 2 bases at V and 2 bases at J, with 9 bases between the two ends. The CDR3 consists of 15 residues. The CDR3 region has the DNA TGTGCCAGCAGCCAACACGCGGGGACTAATGAAAAACTGTTTTTT. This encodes CASSQHAGTNEKLFF.